This T cell receptor beta chain is from a study of blood T cells in healthy people across ages. The authors ran a second PCR of 7 to 11 cycles using a sample-barcoded 5' primer and a J-beta primer mix. TCRdb redid the calling of the 5' RACE reads with MiXCR, one entry per CDR3 protein. The sample includes some 1.5 million distinct CDR3 sequences, 28% of them seen just once. CDR1 is MDHEN and CDR2 is SYDVKM in the germline V gene. CDR3 length equals 12 residues. Note on this clonotype: One junction end does not reproduce the germline sequence, and a read error may be involved.

The sample was blood. The clonotype comes from a woman aged 25 to 39 in good health. The rearrangement links TRBV28 to TRBJ2-7, with D unclear. Judging by the DNA end, TRBJ2-5 fits better; the J call may be wrong. The CDR3 bases are TGTGCCCGCAGGACGCGTGGAGAGACCCAGTACTTC. This encodes CARRTRGETQYF.